The 5 T cell receptor beta chains listed next were all sequenced from one sample in a study of blood T cell repertoires in COVID-19. Clones were read by immunoSEQ multiplex PCR, and TCRdb kept only the in-frame ones, dropping some. This sample carries 150,000 to 200,000 clones, 65% to 85% of them seen once, and the ten largest clones take roughly 9.5%. What was sequenced was peripheral blood. The receptors here all came from a woman of 80 years or more with active or convalescent COVID-19.

The chain carries TRBV6-5 and TRBJ2-1; maybe TRBD2 (5 bases). Germline V gene data show CDR1 as MNHEY and CDR2 as SVGAGI. Between the trimmed V and J ends, which lost 2 bases and 12 bases, there was a span of 14 bases. The CDR3 has 13 amino acids. The CDR3 here is CASSYTLGGGQFF. CDR3 nucleotides: TGTGCCAGCAGTTACACCCTAGGAGGAGGGCAGTTCTTC.

V gene TRBV10-1 combines with J gene TRBJ1-2, with 8 bases aligning to TRBD1. The V gene end was trimmed by 3 bases and the J gene end by 6 bases; junction bases not matched to a gene: 3. The CDR3 length is 13 residues. The germline V gene encodes CDR1 WNHNN and CDR2 SYGVQD (reference sequence). CDR3 bases: TGCGCCAGCAGTGATCAGGGGGCGGATGGCTACACCTTC. It yields the protein CASSDQGADGYTF.

The rearrangement uses TRBV27 and TRBJ2-3; 7 nucleotides match TRBD1. J lost 2 bases, V lost 8 bases, and 7 bases had no gene match. Germline-derived CDR1 and CDR2 are MNHEY and SMNVEV (reference sequence). The CDR3 totals 14 residues. The DNA for the CDR3 is TGTGCCAGCTCAAAGGACAGGTACACAGATACGCAGTATTTT. Amino acid sequence: CASSKDRYTDTQYF.

This chain connects TRBV21-1 to TRBJ1-5. TRBV21-1 is labeled a pseudogene. This CDR3 comprises 16 residues. The CDR3 protein is CASSPGGGGGNQPQHF. The CDR3 bases are TGTGCCAGCAGTCCCGGCGGGGGCGGGGGCAATCAGCCCCAGCATTTT.

The V gene is TRBV5-5, the J gene TRBJ1-4; D possibly corresponds to TRBD1 (5 bases). CDR3 length: 16 residues. Trimming cost V 1 base and J 5 bases, with 15 bases left between them. The V gene's germline CDR1 is SGHKS and CDR2 YYEKEE (reference sequence). CDR3 coding DNA: TGTGCCAGCAGCTTGTTCGGGGGACGGGGGAATGAAAAACTGTTTTTT. Amino acid sequence: CASSLFGGRGNEKLFF.